Following are 18 T cell receptor beta chains from one sample sequenced in a study of cytomegalovirus exposure and HLA in healthy donors. The method was immunoSEQ multiplex PCR; TCRdb's version includes in-frame clones alone and lacks a portion of them. Counted here are 250,000 to 400,000 clones, around 87% occurring once; the ten biggest clones make up approximately 1.1%. Sequencing used PBMCs. Receptors originate from a woman aged 25 to 39 in good health and CMV-seropositive.

V and J are TRBV6-1 and TRBJ2-1; D might be TRBD1 (6 bases). V was shortened by 6 bases and J by 2 bases, with 14 bases between the two germline ends. Germline V CDR1 and CDR2: MNHNS, SASEGT. The CDR3 loop spans 15 amino acids. CDR3 in DNA: TGTGCCAGCAGCGAACAGGGCCACACCTACAATGAGCAGTTCTTC. This codes for CASSEQGHTYNEQFF.

This clone has just a few counts. J is TRBJ2-7 and V is TRBV5-1, with D possibly being TRBD2 (6 bases). Trimming removed 6 bases at V and 1 base at J, with 17 bases between. The CDR3 consists of 15 residues. CDR1 and CDR2 (germline): SGHRS, YFSETQ. DNA of the CDR3: TGCGCCAGCACCCCCGAGCGGGTGGGATCCTACGAGCAGTACTTC. This encodes CASTPERVGSYEQYF.

The chain employs TRBV30 and TRBJ2-7; perhaps TRBD1 as D (5 bases). Germline V CDR1 and CDR2: GTSNPN, SVGIG (reference sequence). The CDR3 is made up of 12 amino acids. V was pared by 2 bases and J by 2 bases, with 7 bases between. CDR3 DNA sequence: TGTGCCTGGAGTCAGGACACCTACGAGCAGTACTTC. It specifies CAWSQDTYEQYF.

The chain has TRBV7-8 and TRBJ1-3; no clear D gene. The germline V gene has CDR1 SGHVS and CDR2 FQNEAQ. Deletions cut 1 base from V and 0 bases from J, with 10 bases between. The CDR3 contains 16 residues. In DNA form, the CDR3 reads TGTGCCAGCAGCTTAGACGCGGGGTACTCTGGAAACACCATATATTTT. This sequence encodes CASSLDAGYSGNTIYF.

The CDR3 reads CASSSRVSGNTIYF. DNA of the CDR3: TGTGCCAGCAGTAGCAGGGTCTCTGGAAACACCATATATTTT. The V and J genes are TRBV6-1 and TRBJ1-3; D possibly corresponds to TRBD1 (5 bases). This CDR3 region has 14 residues. Trimming took 5 bases from V and 0 from J, leaving 8 bases between them. Germline V gene sequence: CDR1 MNHNS, CDR2 SASEGT.

V and J are TRBV13 and TRBJ2-7; D might be TRBD2 (5 bases). The germline V gene encodes CDR1 PRHDT and CDR2 FYEKMQ (reference sequence). Trimming removed 5 bases from V and 4 bases from J, with 12 bases in between. The CDR3 is 13 residues long. The CDR3 sequence: CASSPAGEYEQYF. The CDR3 DNA sequence: TGTGCCAGCAGCCCCGCTGGGGAGTACGAGCAGTACTTC. Filled out from reference TRBV13 and TRBJ2-7, the complete variable domain reads AAGVIQSPRHLIKEKRETATLKCYPIPRHDTVYWYQQGPGQDPQFLISFYEKMQSDKGSIPDRFSAQQFSDYHSELNMSSLELGDSALYFCASSPAGEYEQYFGPGTRLTVT.

The J gene is TRBJ2-7, the V gene TRBV14, with TRBD2 matching over 15 bases. V was clipped by 5 bases and J by 1 base; unmatched bases: 12. There are 19 residues in the CDR3. Germline loops: CDR1 SGHDN, CDR2 FVKESK. The CDR3 loop is CASSAPPAGLAGGSYEQYF. In DNA, the CDR3 is TGTGCCAGCAGCGCACCCCCCGCGGGACTAGCGGGAGGTTCCTACGAGCAGTACTTC.

This chain links TRBV30 with TRBJ2-2; unclear D gene. CDR1 and CDR2 (germline): GTSNPN, SVGIG (reference sequence). The V gene lost 5 bases and the J gene lost 1 base, with 17 bases spanning the gap. This CDR3 is 16 amino acids long. Here the CDR3 DNA reads TGTGCCTGGTACCCTGCCGTGACATTGAACACCGGGGAGCTGTTTTTT. This gives the protein CAWYPAVTLNTGELFF.

This clone has a single count. The rearrangement uses TRBV4-1 and TRBJ2-3; D may be TRBD1 (5 bases). CDR1 is MGHRA, CDR2 YSYEKL, per germline. V gave up 1 base and J gave up 0 bases, with 11 bases separating them. CDR3 length: 16 amino acids. CDR3 in DNA: TGCGCCAGCAGCCAAGGGGGCAGCGCTAGCACAGATACGCAGTATTTT. This encodes CASSQGGSASTDTQYF.

This clone was observed a few times. The chain carries TRBV19 and TRBJ1-2; 7 bases line up with TRBD1. The CDR3 contains 13 residues. Germline loops: CDR1 LNHDA, CDR2 SQIVND (reference sequence). The V segment lost 9 bases and the J segment 3 bases; nucleotides outside the gene matches: 7. In nucleotides, the CDR3 is TGTGCCAGCTCTACAGGGGCGGACTATGGCTACACCTTC. Amino acid sequence: CASSTGADYGYTF.

The chain has TRBV7-2 and TRBJ2-7; 10 bases are a match to TRBD2. The junction had 9 bases not matched to a gene; V was cut back by 5 bases and J by 5 bases. This CDR3 has 15 amino acids. Germline CDR1 and CDR2: SGHTA and FQGNSA. CDR3 loop: CASSPSSGRRNEQYF. CDR3 in DNA: TGTGCCAGCAGCCCCAGTAGCGGGAGGCGAAACGAGCAGTACTTC.

V is TRBV6-5 and J is TRBJ1-2; tentative D call: TRBD1 (6 bases). The ends were cut back, 6 bases at V and 4 bases at J, with 12 bases in the middle. CDR1 is MNHEY and CDR2 is SVGAGI in the germline V gene. The CDR3 has 13 residues. In DNA form, the CDR3 reads TGTGCCAGCAGCCCCGGGGGGGCCTATGGCTACACCTTC. Amino acid sequence: CASSPGGAYGYTF.

The rearrangement links TRBV29-1 to TRBJ1-1; D unclear. Trimming stripped 3 bases from V and 1 base from J, with 12 bases between. The length of the CDR3 is 14 residues. The V gene's germline CDR1 is SQVTM and CDR2 ANQGSEA. The CDR3 here is CSVDSEVSNTEAFF. As DNA, the CDR3 is TGCAGCGTTGACAGTGAGGTATCGAACACTGAAGCTTTCTTT.

V is TRBV6-1 and J is TRBJ2-7; TRBD2 matches 9 bases. CDR1 is MNHNS, CDR2 SASEGT, per germline. The CDR3 sequence is 15 residues long. The junction had 6 bases not matched to a gene; V was cut back by 4 bases and J by 2 bases. CDR3 DNA: TGTGCCAGCAGTGTTAGGGCGGGGGGGCCCTACGAGCAGTACTTC. Translation: CASSVRAGGPYEQYF.

On this clone: Other DNA sequences within the sample encode an identical CDR3. The chain has TRBV28 and TRBJ1-5, with unresolved D. In germline, CDR1 is MDHEN, CDR2 SYDVKM. The CDR3 consists of 13 residues. V lost 3 bases, J lost 4 bases, and 7 bases lay in between. The CDR3 loop reads CASSLLGNQPQHF. In DNA form, the CDR3 reads TGTGCCAGCAGTTTGCTAGGGAATCAGCCCCAGCATTTT.

The rearrangement joins TRBV27 to TRBJ2-1; D gene ambiguous. This CDR3 comprises 15 residues. The V and J ends lost 2 bases and 5 bases respectively, with 13 bases between them. Germline CDR1 is MNHEY and CDR2 is SMNVEV (reference sequence). Written as DNA, the CDR3 is TGTGCCAGCAGTTTAGTAAGACATACGAACAATGAGCAGTTCTTC. Amino acid sequence: CASSLVRHTNNEQFF.

This chain joins TRBV6-5 and TRBJ1-4; D is uncertain. CDR1 and CDR2 from the germline V gene are MNHEY and SVGAGI. Deletions cut 8 bases from V and 0 bases from J, with 13 bases between. The CDR3 covers 15 residues. CDR3 nucleotide sequence: TGTGCCAGCTCTTCTGGACGGGCAACTAATGAAAAACTGTTTTTT. This encodes CASSSGRATNEKLFF.

The chain uses TRBV9 and TRBJ2-1; D is unclear. The V gene lost 0 bases and the J gene lost 5 bases, with 6 bases spanning the gap. Germline values: CDR1 SGDLS, CDR2 YYNGEE. This CDR3 has 13 residues. The CDR3 DNA follows: TGTGCCAGCAGCGTAGTATCGAACAATGAGCAGTTCTTC. The encoded protein is CASSVVSNNEQFF.